This T cell receptor (beta chain) was sequenced during a study of T cell responses to AZD1222 COVID-19 vaccine. Whole-study findings and limits: A mostly white British donor set with more females was recruited, and clonal diversity was possibly underestimated.

Assay: immunoSEQ multiplex PCR; the TCRdb copy retains only in-frame clones and omits some. Here the sample spans some 100,000 clones, roughly 93% being singletons. This clone occurred once. Antigen unknown. The CDR3 is 14 amino acids. Germline assignment: CDR1 LNHDA and CDR2 SQIVND (reference sequence). V was trimmed by 9 bases and J by 1 base, leaving 15 bases between them. Sequences were derived from peripheral blood, sampled on day 0 of AZD1222 vaccination. The chain employs TRBV19 and TRBJ2-5; possible D gene TRBD2, 6 bases. The source of this sequence is an adult in good health. The CDR3 spells CASHDGTRQETQYF. The CDR3 nucleotides are TGTGCCAGCCATGACGGGACTCGCCAAGAGACCCAGTACTTC.